The 22 T cell receptor beta chains reported below all come from one sample, sequenced in a study of CD4 T cells in relation to SARS-CoV-2 and coronaviruses. Sequencing used immunoSEQ multiplex PCR; TCRdb keeps in-frame clones, though not all of them. The top ten hold 1.4% of the sample, which has roughly 45,000 clones, around 80% seen once. These receptors' targets are unknown. What was sequenced was naive CD4+ T cells from PBMCs, cultured in vitro. Sample subset: naive CD4+ T cells isolated by negative enrichment. The receptors derive from an adult with COVID-19.

This rearrangement joins TRBV9 to TRBJ2-3, with D tentatively TRBD2 (6 bases). There are 13 residues in the CDR3. CDR1 and CDR2 from the germline V gene are SGDLS and YYNGEE. V gave up 4 bases and J gave up 5 bases, with 11 bases separating them. This CDR3 reads CASSSRGLDTQYF. CDR3 nucleotides: TGTGCCAGCAGCTCCCGGGGGTTAGATACGCAGTATTTT.

The J gene is TRBJ2-1, the V gene TRBV5-1, with 9 bases lining up with TRBD2. Trimming cost V 4 bases and J 5 bases; bases outside gene matches: 7. The CDR3 runs to 15 residues. In germline, CDR1 is SGHRS, CDR2 YFSETQ. CDR3 sequence (DNA): TGCGCCAGCAGCCAAGGGACTAGCCGTGACAATGAGCAGTTCTTC. Its translation is CASSQGTSRDNEQFF.

The chain carries TRBV11-2 and TRBJ2-7; TRBD1 agrees at 8 bases. The germline CDR1 and CDR2 sequences are SGHAT and FQNNGV. The junction had 10 bases not matched to a gene; V was cut back by 5 bases and J by 4 bases. CDR3 size: 15 residues. The CDR3 DNA is TGTGCCAGCAGCATTGCGGCCAGGGGGCAATACGAGCAGTACTTC. As protein: CASSIAARGQYEQYF.

The gene calls are TRBV19 and TRBJ2-5, with TRBD1 matching 10 bases. Germline CDR1 reads LNHDA; CDR2 reads SQIVND (reference sequence). The CDR3 is made up of 15 amino acids. The trim removed 3 bases at V and 5 bases at J, leaving 6 bases unmatched. CDR3 amino acids: CASSMTGGRAETQYF. CDR3 sequence (DNA): TGTGCCAGTAGTATGACAGGGGGCCGGGCGGAGACCCAGTACTTC.

The table lists this clone with a few counts. V and J are TRBV4-1 and TRBJ2-1, with 8 positions matching TRBD1. CDR3 length: 16 residues. In germline, CDR1 is MGHRA, CDR2 YSYEKL. V lost 3 bases to trimming and J lost 1 base; unmatched junction nucleotides: 5. The CDR3 sequence: CASSQHRGLSYNEQFF. The CDR3 DNA sequence: TGCGCCAGCAGCCAGCACAGGGGGTTGTCCTACAATGAGCAGTTCTTC.

V gene TRBV7-2 combines with J gene TRBJ2-7; 9 positions agree with TRBD1. This CDR3 has 15 residues. V lost 4 bases and J lost 3; bases outside the gene matches: 7. Per the germline V gene, CDR1 is SGHTA and CDR2 is FQGNSA. In DNA, the CDR3 is TGTGCCAGCAGCTCACAACAGGGGGCCGGCTACGAGCAGTACTTC. This encodes CASSSQQGAGYEQYF. Full variable domain (missing parts from reference TRBV7-2 and TRBJ2-7): GAGVSQSPSNKVTEKGKDVELRCDPISGHTALYWYRQSLGQGLEFLIYFQGNSAPDKSGLPSDRFSAERTGGSVSTLTIQRTQQEDSAVYLCASSSQQGAGYEQYFGPGTRLTVT.

The CDR3 sequence: CASRVGFPFNEQFF. CDR3 nucleotides: TGTGCCAGCAGGGTAGGTTTCCCTTTCAATGAGCAGTTCTTC. The genes are TRBV6-5 and TRBJ2-1; D remains ambiguous. The CDR3 sequence is 14 residues long. The germline V gene has CDR1 MNHEY and CDR2 SVGAGI. V was trimmed by 6 bases and J by 6 bases, leaving 15 bases between them.

The chain links TRBV5-1 to TRBJ2-7, with 9 bases matching TRBD1. CDR1 is SGHRS, CDR2 YFSETQ, per germline. The CDR3 runs 14 residues. Unmatched junction bases numbered 2, after V lost 1 base and J lost 3 bases. The DNA of the CDR3 is TGCGCCAGCAGCTTGTTGGGACAGGGCTACGAGCAGTACTTC. This codes for CASSLLGQGYEQYF. The entire variable domain, with the rest obtained from reference TRBV5-1 and TRBJ2-7, is as follows: KAGVTQTPRYLIKTRGQQVTLSCSPISGHRSVSWYQQTPGQGLQFLFEYFSETQRNKGNFPGRFSGRQFSNSRSEMNVSTLELGDSALYLCASSLLGQGYEQYFGPGTRLTVT.

This rearrangement joins TRBV2 to TRBJ1-6, with D possibly matching TRBD1 (6 bases). The germline V gene encodes CDR1 SNHLY and CDR2 FYNNEI. V lost 0 bases to trimming and J lost 6 bases, with 12 bases between them. This CDR3 spans 16 amino acids. CDR3 loop: CASSEAPGQSNSPLHF. The CDR3 coding sequence is TGTGCCAGCAGTGAAGCGCCAGGACAGTCTAATTCACCCCTCCACTTT. Complete variable domain (other parts from reference TRBV2 and TRBJ1-6): EPEVTQTPSHQVTQMGQEVILRCVPISNHLYFYWYRQILGQKVEFLVSFYNNEISEKSEIFDDQFSVERPDGSNFTLKIRSTKLEDSAMYFCASSEAPGQSNSPLHFGNGTRLTVT.

This chain joins TRBV30 and TRBJ2-2; no clear D. The CDR3 has 14 amino acids. CDR1 and CDR2 from the germline V gene are GTSNPN and SVGIG (reference sequence). Between the trimmed V and J ends, which lost 0 bases and 3 bases, there was a span of 8 bases. CDR3 in DNA: TGTGCCTGGAGTGTTAGGGTTGACACCGGGGAGCTGTTTTTT. Residues: CAWSVRVDTGELFF.

The chain links TRBV6-5 to TRBJ2-7, with unresolved D. Trimming took off 5 bases at V and 6 bases at J, with 14 bases between the two ends. Germline lookup yields CDR1 MNHEY and CDR2 SVGAGI. The CDR3 length is 13 residues. CDR3 residues: CASSTPGVGEQYF. The CDR3 region has the DNA TGTGCCAGCAGTACCCCCGGCGTCGGCGAGCAGTACTTC.

The chain joins TRBV27 to TRBJ2-5; D may be TRBD2 (5 bases). The germline V gene encodes CDR1 MNHEY and CDR2 SMNVEV (reference sequence). The germline V and J ends were trimmed by 10 bases and 0 bases, with 12 bases remaining between them. This CDR3 region has 13 residues. The CDR3 DNA follows: TGTGCCAACCCCGGCGGGCACCAAGAGACCCAGTACTTC. Protein: CANPGGHQETQYF.

V is TRBV5-4 and J is TRBJ2-3, with 11 positions matching TRBD2. The trim removed 0 bases at V and 0 bases at J, leaving 9 bases unmatched. CDR1 is SGHNT and CDR2 is YYREEE in the germline V gene (reference sequence). CDR3 length: 19 residues. This CDR3 reads CASSLARASGRPSTDTQYF. Here the CDR3 DNA reads TGTGCCAGCAGCTTGGCCCGGGCTAGCGGGAGGCCTAGCACAGATACGCAGTATTTT.

V usage is TRBV5-1 and J usage is TRBJ2-1, with 8 bases aligning to TRBD1. Germline assignment: CDR1 SGHRS and CDR2 YFSETQ. CDR3 length: 18 amino acids. The V segment lost 6 bases and the J segment 4 bases; nucleotides outside the gene matches: 18. Here the CDR3 DNA reads TGCGCCAGCACGGCGCGGGACAGGCGGGTTGGGAGTTACAATGAGCAGTTCTTC. Amino acids: CASTARDRRVGSYNEQFF.

In DNA form, the CDR3 reads TGTGCCAGCAGCCTCTTAGGTTTCCTGAATGGTCAGCCCCAGCATTTT. Protein: CASSLLGFLNGQPQHF. The chain links TRBV2 to TRBJ1-5; D is unresolved. Germline V gene data show CDR1 as SNHLY and CDR2 as FYNNEI. The V gene lost 6 bases and the J gene lost 6 bases, with 21 bases spanning the gap. The CDR3 has 16 amino acids. Supplemented by reference TRBV2 and TRBJ1-5, the full variable domain reads EPEVTQTPSHQVTQMGQEVILRCVPISNHLYFYWYRQILGQKVEFLVSFYNNEISEKSEIFDDQFSVERPDGSNFTLKIRSTKLEDSAMYFCASSLLGFLNGQPQHFGDGTRLSIL.

This clone was recorded only once. The chain combines TRBV7-9 with TRBJ1-2; 10 bases match TRBD1. The CDR3 is 16 amino acids. The V segment lost 5 bases and the J segment 4 bases; nucleotides outside the gene matches: 10. Germline V gene lookup returns CDR1 SEHNR and CDR2 FQNEAQ (reference sequence). Here the CDR3 DNA reads TGTGCCAGCAGCACCCGGGACAGGGGCGGGAGCTATGGCTACACCTTC. Translating it yields CASSTRDRGGSYGYTF.

This clone appeared a few times. The chain links TRBV21-1 to TRBJ2-7. TRBV21-1 corresponds to a pseudogene. CDR3 length equals 14 residues. The CDR3 is CASSKVTAYYEQYF. CDR3 bases: TGTGCCAGCAGCAAAGTGACGGCCTACTACGAGCAGTACTTC.

The CDR3 loop reads CASSPGIAPYNEQFF. The CDR3 coding sequence is TGTGCCAGCAGCCCCGGGATTGCGCCTTACAATGAGCAGTTCTTC. The chain has TRBV6-5 and TRBJ2-1; perhaps TRBD2 as D (5 bases). Germline loops: CDR1 MNHEY, CDR2 SVGAGI. This CDR3 is 15 amino acids long. The V end was cut by 6 bases, the J end by 4 bases, with 16 bases between.

The chain joins TRBV28 to TRBJ1-2, with 8 bases lining up with TRBD1. V gave up 6 bases and J gave up 5 bases; unmatched junction bases: 11. The germline CDR1 and CDR2 sequences are MDHEN and SYDVKM. The CDR3 is made up of 15 amino acids. DNA of the CDR3: TGTGCCAGCAGCGCTTTCAGGGGGCCCGGGTATGGCTACACCTTC. Amino acid sequence: CASSAFRGPGYGYTF.

The gene calls are TRBV19 and TRBJ2-1; 13 bases align to TRBD2. Trimming took 8 bases from V and 5 from J; bases not matched to a gene: 3. The CDR3 spans 14 residues. Germline V gene data show CDR1 as LNHDA and CDR2 as SQIVND (reference sequence). CDR3 bases: TGTGCCAGTGGGACTAGCGGGGTTAACAATGAGCAGTTCTTC. This sequence encodes CASGTSGVNNEQFF.

In this sample, this clone turned up once. A read error may account for a junction end that differs from germline. This sequence joins TRBV7-2 and TRBJ2-3; 12 bases are a match to TRBD2. Germline CDR1 SGHTA, CDR2 FQGNSA. The length of the CDR3 is 15 residues. The CDR3: CASSPRTSGALVLDF. For the CDR3, the DNA is TGTGCCAGCAGCCCGCGGACTAGCGGGGCCTTGGTCTTGGATTTT. The full variable domain, with the rest looked up from reference TRBV7-2 and TRBJ2-3, is GAGVSQSPSNKVTEKGKDVELRCDPISGHTALYWYRQSLGQGLEFLIYFQGNSAPDKSGLPSDRFSAERTGGSVSTLTIQRTQQEDSAVYLCASSPRTSGALVLDFGPGTRLTVL.

The CDR3 DNA reads TGTGCCAGCAGACTTCCCGTAGCAGGTGGGACCTACGAGCAGTACTTC. Its protein product is CASRLPVAGGTYEQYF. The rearrangement uses TRBV28 and TRBJ2-7; D remains ambiguous. The CDR3 totals 16 residues. Germline CDR1 is MDHEN and CDR2 is SYDVKM. Trimming stripped 6 bases from V and 2 bases from J, with 20 bases between.